One TCR beta chain is described in this entry. Its matching antigen is unknown. This sample is part of a study of cytomegalovirus exposure and HLA in healthy donors. This CDR3 is built from 14 residues. The germline V gene has CDR1 SNHLY and CDR2 FYNNEI. V shed 5 bases and J 8 bases; nucleotides not matched to a gene: 10. Notes on the study in general: An analysis was carried out at a later point. It showed that HLA-associated TCR beta chains were more clonally expanded than equally common non-associated chains. The authors listed 150 to 200 TCR beta chains as cytomegalovirus-associated.

Use of 60 Vbeta and 13 Jbeta primers characterized the PCR. Original analysis: Unique TCR beta chains totaled about 78 million in a later count, with roughly 12 million of them shared. Profiled with immunoSEQ multiplex PCR; TCRdb holds only in-frame clones, not every one. The V and J calls and clone size were taken over from that table, and D and trimming were inferred from the DNA. The sample consists of about 140,000 clones, approximately 82% of them appearing once. V is TRBV2 and J is TRBJ1-2, with 8 bases matching TRBD1. The source material was PBMCs. This TCR came from a man between 35 and 55 years old in good health and CMV-seronegative. CDR3 region: CASSYSNRGVGYTF. The CDR3 DNA reads as TGTGCCAGCAGTTACTCGAACAGGGGGGTCGGCTACACCTTC.